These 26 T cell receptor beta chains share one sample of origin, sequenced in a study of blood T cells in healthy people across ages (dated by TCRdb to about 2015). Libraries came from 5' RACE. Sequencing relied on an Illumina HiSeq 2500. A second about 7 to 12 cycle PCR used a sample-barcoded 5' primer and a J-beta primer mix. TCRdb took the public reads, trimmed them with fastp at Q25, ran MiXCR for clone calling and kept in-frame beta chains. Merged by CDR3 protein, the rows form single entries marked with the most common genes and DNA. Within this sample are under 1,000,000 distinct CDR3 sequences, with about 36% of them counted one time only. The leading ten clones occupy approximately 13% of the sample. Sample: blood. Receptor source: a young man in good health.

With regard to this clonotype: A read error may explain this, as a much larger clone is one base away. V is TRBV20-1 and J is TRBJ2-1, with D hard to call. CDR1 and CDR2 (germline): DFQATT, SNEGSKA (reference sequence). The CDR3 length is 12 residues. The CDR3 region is CSARDHRNDQFF. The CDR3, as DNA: TGCAGTGCTAGAGATCATAGAAATGACCAGTTCTTC.

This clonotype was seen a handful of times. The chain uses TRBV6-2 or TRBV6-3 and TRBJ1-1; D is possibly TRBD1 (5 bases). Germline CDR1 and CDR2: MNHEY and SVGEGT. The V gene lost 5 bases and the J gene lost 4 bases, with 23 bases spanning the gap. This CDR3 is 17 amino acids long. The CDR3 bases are TGTGCCAGCAGTACCCTCCGACGGGGGGGTATTGGCACTGAAGCTTTCTTT. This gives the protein CASSTLRRGGIGTEAFF.

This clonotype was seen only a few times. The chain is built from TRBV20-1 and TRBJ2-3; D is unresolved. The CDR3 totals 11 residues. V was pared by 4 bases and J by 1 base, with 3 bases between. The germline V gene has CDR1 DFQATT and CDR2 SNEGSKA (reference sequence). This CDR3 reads CSAMGTDTQYF. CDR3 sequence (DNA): TGCAGTGCTATGGGCACAGATACGCAGTATTTT.

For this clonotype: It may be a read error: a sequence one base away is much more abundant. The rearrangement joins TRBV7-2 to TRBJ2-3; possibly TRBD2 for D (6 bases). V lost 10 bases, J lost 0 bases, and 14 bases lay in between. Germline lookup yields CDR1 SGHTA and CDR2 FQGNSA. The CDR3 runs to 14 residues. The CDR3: CAIGSEGSTDTQYF. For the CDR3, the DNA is TGTGCCATCGGATCGGAGGGCAGCACAGATACGCAGTATTTT.

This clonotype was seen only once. Here the CDR3 reads CASSQQGRTYNEQYF. The CDR3 DNA sequence: TGTGCCAGCAGCCAACAGGGGAGGACCTACAATGAGCAGTACTTC. The rearrangement uses TRBV5-6 and TRBJ2-1, with D possibly being TRBD1 (7 bases). The assigned J gene may be wrong: the sequence end matches TRBJ2-7 better. Germline V gene data show CDR1 as SGHDT and CDR2 as YYEEEE. The CDR3 is 15 residues long.

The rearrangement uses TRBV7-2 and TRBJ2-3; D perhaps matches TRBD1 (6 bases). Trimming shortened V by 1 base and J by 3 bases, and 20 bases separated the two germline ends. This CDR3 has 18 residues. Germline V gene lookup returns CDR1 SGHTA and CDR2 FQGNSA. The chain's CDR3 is CASSLGSGQGWVTDTQYF. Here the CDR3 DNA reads TGTGCCAGCAGCTTAGGGTCCGGGCAGGGGTGGGTTACAGATACGCAGTATTTT.

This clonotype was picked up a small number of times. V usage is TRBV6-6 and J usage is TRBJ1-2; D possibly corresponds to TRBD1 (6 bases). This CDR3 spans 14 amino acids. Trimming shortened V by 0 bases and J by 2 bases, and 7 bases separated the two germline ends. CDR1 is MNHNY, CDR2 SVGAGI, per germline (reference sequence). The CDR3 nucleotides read TGTGCCAGCAGTTACTCGCAGGGGAACTATGGCTACACCTTC. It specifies CASSYSQGNYGYTF.

CDR3 protein: CASSPLERNQPQHF. CDR3 bases: TGTGCCAGCAGCCCCCTAGAACGGAATCAGCCCCAGCATTTT. The rearrangement joins TRBV7-2 to TRBJ1-5; D is unresolved. The CDR3 sequence is 14 residues long. Germline assignment: CDR1 SGHTA and CDR2 FQGNSA. Trimming shortened V by 5 bases and J by 4 bases, and 12 bases separated the two germline ends.

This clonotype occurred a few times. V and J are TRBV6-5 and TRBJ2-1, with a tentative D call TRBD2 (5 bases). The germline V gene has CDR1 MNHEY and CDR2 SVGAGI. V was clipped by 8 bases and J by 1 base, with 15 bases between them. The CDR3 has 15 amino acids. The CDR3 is CASRSLAVSYNEQFF. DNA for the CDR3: TGTGCCAGCCGGTCTCTAGCAGTTTCCTACAATGAGCAGTTCTTC.

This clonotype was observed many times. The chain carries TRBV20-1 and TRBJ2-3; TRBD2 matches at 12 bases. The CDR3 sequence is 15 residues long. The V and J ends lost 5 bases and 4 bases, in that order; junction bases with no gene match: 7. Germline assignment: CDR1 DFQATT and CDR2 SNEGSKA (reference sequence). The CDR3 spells CSAQLAGGHPDTQYF. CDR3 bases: TGCAGTGCTCAACTAGCGGGGGGCCACCCAGATACGCAGTATTTT.

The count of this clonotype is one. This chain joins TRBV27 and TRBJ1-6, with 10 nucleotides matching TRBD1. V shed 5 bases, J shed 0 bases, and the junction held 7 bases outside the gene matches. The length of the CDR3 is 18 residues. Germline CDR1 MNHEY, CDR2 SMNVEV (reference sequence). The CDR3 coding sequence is TGTGCCAGCAGTACGACGGGACAGGGGAGCTCCTATAATTCACCCCTCCACTTT. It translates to CASSTTGQGSSYNSPLHF.

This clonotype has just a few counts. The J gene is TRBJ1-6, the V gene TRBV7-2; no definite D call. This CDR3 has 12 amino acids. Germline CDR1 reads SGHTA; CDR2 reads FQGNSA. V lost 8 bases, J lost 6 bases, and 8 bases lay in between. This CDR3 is CASGGRNSPLHF. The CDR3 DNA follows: TGTGCCAGCGGAGGGCGTAATTCACCCCTCCACTTT.

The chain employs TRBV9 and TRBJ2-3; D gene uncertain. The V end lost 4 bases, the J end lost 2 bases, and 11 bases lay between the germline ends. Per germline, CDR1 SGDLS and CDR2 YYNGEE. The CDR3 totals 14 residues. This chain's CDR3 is CASSSETYTDTQYF. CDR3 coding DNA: TGTGCCAGCAGCTCTGAGACCTACACAGATACGCAGTATTTT.

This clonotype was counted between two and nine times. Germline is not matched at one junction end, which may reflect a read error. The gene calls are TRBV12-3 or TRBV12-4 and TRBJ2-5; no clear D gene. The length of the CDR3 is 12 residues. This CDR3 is CAGSAQWREQYF. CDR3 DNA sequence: TGTGCCGGCAGTGCGCAGTGGCGTGAGCAGTACTTC.

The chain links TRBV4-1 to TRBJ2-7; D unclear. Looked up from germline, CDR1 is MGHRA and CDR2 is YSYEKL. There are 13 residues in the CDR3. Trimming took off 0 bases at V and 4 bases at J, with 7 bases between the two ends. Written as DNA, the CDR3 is TGCGCCAGCAGCCAAGAGTCACAGTACGAGCAGTACTTC. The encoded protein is CASSQESQYEQYF.

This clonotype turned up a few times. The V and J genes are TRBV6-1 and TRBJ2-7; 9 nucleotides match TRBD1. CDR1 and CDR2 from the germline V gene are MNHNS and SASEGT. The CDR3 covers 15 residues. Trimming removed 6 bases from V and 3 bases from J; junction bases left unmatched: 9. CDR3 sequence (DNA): TGTGCCAGCAGAGACAGACAGGGGGTAGGCTACGAGCAGTACTTC. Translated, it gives CASRDRQGVGYEQYF.

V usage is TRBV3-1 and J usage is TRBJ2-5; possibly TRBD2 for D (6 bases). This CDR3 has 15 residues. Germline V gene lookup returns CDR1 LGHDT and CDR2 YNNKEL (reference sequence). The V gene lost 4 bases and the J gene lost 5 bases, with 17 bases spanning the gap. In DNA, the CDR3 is TGTGCCAGCAGCCTAGGAGCGGGTTCGGAGGAGACCCAGTACTTC. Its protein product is CASSLGAGSEETQYF.

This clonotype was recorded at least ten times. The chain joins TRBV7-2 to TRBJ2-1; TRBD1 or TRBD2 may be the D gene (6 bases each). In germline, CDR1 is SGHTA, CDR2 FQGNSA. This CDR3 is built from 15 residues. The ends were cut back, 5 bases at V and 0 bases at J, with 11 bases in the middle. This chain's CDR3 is CASSGGGSSYNEQFF. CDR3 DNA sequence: TGTGCCAGCAGCGGAGGGGGAAGCTCCTACAATGAGCAGTTCTTC. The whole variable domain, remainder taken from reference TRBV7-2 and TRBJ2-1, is GAGVSQSPSNKVTEKGKDVELRCDPISGHTALYWYRQSLGQGLEFLIYFQGNSAPDKSGLPSDRFSAERTGGSVSTLTIQRTQQEDSAVYLCASSGGGSSYNEQFFGPGTRLTVL.

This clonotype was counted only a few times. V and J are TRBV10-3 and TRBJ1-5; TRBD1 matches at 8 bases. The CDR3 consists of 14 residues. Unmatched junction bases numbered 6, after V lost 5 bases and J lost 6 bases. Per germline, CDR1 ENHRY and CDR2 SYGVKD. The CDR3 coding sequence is TGTGCCATCAGTAAGGACAGGGTGGGTCAGCCCCAGCATTTT. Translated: CAISKDRVGQPQHF.

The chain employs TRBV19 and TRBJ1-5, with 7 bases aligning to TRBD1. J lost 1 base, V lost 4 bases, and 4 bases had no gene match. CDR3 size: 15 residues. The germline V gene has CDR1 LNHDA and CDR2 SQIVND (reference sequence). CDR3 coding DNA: TGTGCCAGTAGTACCGGGACAGCGAGCAATCAGCCCCAGCATTTT. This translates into CASSTGTASNQPQHF.

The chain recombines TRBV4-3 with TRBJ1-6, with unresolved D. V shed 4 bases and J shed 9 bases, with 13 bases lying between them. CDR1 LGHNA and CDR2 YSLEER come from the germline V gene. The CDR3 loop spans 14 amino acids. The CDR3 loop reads CASSRDYGISPLHF. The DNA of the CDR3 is TGCGCCAGCAGCCGAGATTACGGGATTTCACCCCTCCACTTT.

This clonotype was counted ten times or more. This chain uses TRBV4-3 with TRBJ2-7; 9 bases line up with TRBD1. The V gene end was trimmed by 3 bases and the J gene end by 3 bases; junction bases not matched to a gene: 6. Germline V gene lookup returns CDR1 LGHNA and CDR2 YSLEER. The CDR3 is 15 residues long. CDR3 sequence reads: CASSQTGTGIYEQYF. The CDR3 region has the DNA TGCGCCAGCAGCCAGACCGGGACAGGGATCTACGAGCAGTACTTC.

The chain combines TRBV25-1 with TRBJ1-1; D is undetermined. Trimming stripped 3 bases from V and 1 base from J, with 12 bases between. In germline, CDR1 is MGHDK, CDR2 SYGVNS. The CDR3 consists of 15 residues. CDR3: CASSELARENTEAFF. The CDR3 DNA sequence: TGTGCCAGCAGTGAGTTAGCCCGGGAGAACACTGAAGCTTTCTTT.

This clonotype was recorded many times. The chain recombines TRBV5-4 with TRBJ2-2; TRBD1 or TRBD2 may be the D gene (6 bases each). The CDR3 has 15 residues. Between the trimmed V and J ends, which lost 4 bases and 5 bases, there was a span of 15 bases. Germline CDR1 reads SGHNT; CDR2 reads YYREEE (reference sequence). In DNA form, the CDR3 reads TGTGCCAGCAGCCCGGAGGGGGGCCGAACCGGGGAGCTGTTTTTT. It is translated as CASSPEGGRTGELFF.

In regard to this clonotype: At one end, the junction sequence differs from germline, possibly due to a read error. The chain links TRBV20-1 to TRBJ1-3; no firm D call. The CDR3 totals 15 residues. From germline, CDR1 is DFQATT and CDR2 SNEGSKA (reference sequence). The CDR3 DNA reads TGCGGTGCTAGAGGCGATAAGAGCTCTGGAAACACCATATATTTT. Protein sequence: CGARGDKSSGNTIYF.

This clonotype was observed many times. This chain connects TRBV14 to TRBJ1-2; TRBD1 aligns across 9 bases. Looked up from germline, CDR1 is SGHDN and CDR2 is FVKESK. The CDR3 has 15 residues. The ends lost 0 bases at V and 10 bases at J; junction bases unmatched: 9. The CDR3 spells CASSQDPATGGDYTF. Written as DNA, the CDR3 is TGTGCCAGCAGCCAAGATCCGGCGACAGGGGGTGACTACACCTTC.